These 5 T cell receptor beta chains share one sample of origin, sequenced in a study of OX40 agonist ivuxolimab in advanced cancers. Sequenced by immunoSEQ multiplex PCR; TCRdb stores in-frame clones only, minus some. The profile shows tens of thousands of clones, roughly 86% of them singletons. The sample consisted of CD4+ or CD8+ T cells sorted from blood, taken in a trial of the OX40 agonist ivuxolimab. These receptors were taken from an adult with an advanced solid tumor such as melanoma, head and neck, liver or kidney cancer.

The rearrangement links TRBV9 to TRBJ2-7; D gene ambiguous. Trimming cost V 2 bases and J 0 bases, with 12 bases left between them. Germline CDR1 and CDR2: SGDLS and YYNGEE. The CDR3 extends over 15 amino acids. The CDR3 DNA sequence: TGTGCCAGCAGCGTTACAGATTCTCTCTCCTACGAGCAGTACTTC. It is translated as CASSVTDSLSYEQYF.

The chain employs TRBV4-1 and TRBJ2-7; a weak D match, TRBD2 (5 bases). Germline CDR1 MGHRA, CDR2 YSYEKL. The CDR3 covers 15 residues. Trimming took 3 bases from V and 3 from J, leaving 15 bases between them. The CDR3 region has the DNA TGCGCCAGCAGCCATGATAGCGTCGACGGCTACGAGCAGTACTTC. Translated: CASSHDSVDGYEQYF.

J is TRBJ2-5 and V is TRBV15; 11 bases are a match to TRBD1. This CDR3 has 15 amino acids. With 1 base clipped from V and 4 bases from J, the junction kept 2 bases outside the gene matches. CDR1 is LNHNV, CDR2 YYDKDF, per germline (reference sequence). Here the CDR3 reads CATSRGGTGGETQYF. The CDR3 nucleotides are TGTGCCACCAGCAGAGGGGGGACAGGGGGAGAGACCCAGTACTTC.

This CDR3 is CASSSQPRQSTDTQYF. The CDR3 DNA reads as TGTGCCAGCTCAAGCCAACCGAGGCAGAGCACAGATACGCAGTATTTT. V gene TRBV18 combines with J gene TRBJ2-3; D call uncertain. This CDR3 has 16 residues. V lost 5 bases and J 0 bases, leaving 15 bases between the germline ends. Per the germline V gene, CDR1 is KGHSH and CDR2 is LQKENI.

The CDR3 spells CASSITHWTSSYEQYF. CDR3 bases: TGTGCCAGTAGTATAACCCACTGGACAAGCTCCTACGAGCAGTACTTC. The genes are TRBV19 and TRBJ2-7, with D possibly TRBD1 on 5 matching bases. V was trimmed by 2 bases and J by 0 bases, leaving 14 bases between them. This CDR3 is 16 amino acids long. Per the germline V gene, CDR1 is LNHDA and CDR2 is SQIVND (reference sequence).